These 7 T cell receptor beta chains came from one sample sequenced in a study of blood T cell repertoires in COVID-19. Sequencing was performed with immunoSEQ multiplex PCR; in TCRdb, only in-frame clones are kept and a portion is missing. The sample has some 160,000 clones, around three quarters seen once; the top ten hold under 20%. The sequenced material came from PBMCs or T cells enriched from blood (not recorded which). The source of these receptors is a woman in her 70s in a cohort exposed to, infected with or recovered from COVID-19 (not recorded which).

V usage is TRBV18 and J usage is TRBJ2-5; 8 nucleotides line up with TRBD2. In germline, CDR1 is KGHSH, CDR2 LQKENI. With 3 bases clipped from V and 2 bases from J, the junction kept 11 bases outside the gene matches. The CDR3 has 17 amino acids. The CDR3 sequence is CASSPIGETSGQETQYF. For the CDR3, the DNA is TGTGCCAGCTCACCTATCGGGGAAACTAGCGGACAAGAGACCCAGTACTTC.

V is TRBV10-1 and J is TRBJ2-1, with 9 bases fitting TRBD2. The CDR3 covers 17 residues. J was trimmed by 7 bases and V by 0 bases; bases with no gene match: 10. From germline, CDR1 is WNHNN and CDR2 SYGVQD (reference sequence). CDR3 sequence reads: CASSESSAGGPQNEQFF. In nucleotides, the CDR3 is TGCGCCAGCAGTGAGTCGTCGGCGGGAGGGCCGCAAAATGAGCAGTTCTTC.

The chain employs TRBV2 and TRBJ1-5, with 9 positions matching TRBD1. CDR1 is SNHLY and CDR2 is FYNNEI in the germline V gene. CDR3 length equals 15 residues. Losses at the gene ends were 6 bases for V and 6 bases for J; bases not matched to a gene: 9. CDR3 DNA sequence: TGTGCCAGCAGCGTGGACAGGGGTGGGGGTCAGCCCCAGCATTTT. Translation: CASSVDRGGGQPQHF.

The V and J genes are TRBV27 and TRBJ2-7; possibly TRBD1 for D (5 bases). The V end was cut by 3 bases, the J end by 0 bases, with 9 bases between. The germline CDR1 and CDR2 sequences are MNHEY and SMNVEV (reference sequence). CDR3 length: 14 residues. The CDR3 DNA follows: TGTGCCAGCAGTTTGTGGGGCGACTCCTACGAGCAGTACTTC. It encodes CASSLWGDSYEQYF.

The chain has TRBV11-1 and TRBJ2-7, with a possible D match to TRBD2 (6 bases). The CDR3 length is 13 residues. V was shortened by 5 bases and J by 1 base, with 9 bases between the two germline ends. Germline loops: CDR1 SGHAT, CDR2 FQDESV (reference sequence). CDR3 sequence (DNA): TGTGCCAGCAGCGCCGGGACTTCCTACGAGCAGTACTTC. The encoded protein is CASSAGTSYEQYF. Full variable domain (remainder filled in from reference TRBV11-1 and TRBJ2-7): EAEVAQSPRYKITEKSQAVAFWCDPISGHATLYWYRQILGQGPELLVQFQDESVVDDSQLPKDRFSAERLKGVDSTLKIQPAELGDSAMYLCASSAGTSYEQYFGPGTRLTVT.

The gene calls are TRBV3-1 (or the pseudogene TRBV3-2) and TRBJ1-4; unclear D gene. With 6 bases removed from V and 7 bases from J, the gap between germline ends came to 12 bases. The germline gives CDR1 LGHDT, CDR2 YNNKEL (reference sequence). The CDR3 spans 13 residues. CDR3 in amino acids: CASSRGGSEKLFF. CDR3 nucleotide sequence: TGTGCCAGCAGTCGGGGAGGGAGTGAAAAACTGTTTTTT.

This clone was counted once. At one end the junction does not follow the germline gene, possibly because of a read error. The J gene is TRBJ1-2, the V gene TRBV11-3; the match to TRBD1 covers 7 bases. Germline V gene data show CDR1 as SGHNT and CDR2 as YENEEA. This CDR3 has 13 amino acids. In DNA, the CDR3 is TGTGCCAGCAGCTTAGGAGACAGGGAGAGGGCCTCTTTC. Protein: CASSLGDRERASF.